Below, one TCR beta chain is given with its context. The antigen remains undetermined. This sample is drawn from a study of PD-L1 blockade in urothelial cancer. Study conclusions and caveats: Better progression-free and overall survival followed lower pretreatment blood clonality.

This sample's time point: peripheral blood 6 weeks after treatment start. Patients in the study were battling locally advanced or metastatic urothelial carcinoma. The repertoire was sequenced with immunoSEQ multiplex PCR; TCRdb's copy has only in-frame clones and lacks some. Among about 45,000 clones, roughly four fifths were seen once, and the ten largest hold about 13%. This CDR3 has 15 residues. Per germline, CDR1 SGHVT and CDR2 SQSDAQ. V was pared by 5 bases and J by 4 bases, with 8 bases of the junction left unmatched. The chain links TRBV7-4 to TRBJ2-3; 8 bases fit TRBD2. The sample in question was PBMCs, obtained around atezolizumab (anti-PD-L1) treatment. The sequence came from a man aged 60-69 years with urothelial cancer. The CDR3 DNA sequence: TGTGCCAGCAGCCCCCTGAGCGGGAGTTCAGATACGCAGTATTTT. Protein product: CASSPLSGSSDTQYF.